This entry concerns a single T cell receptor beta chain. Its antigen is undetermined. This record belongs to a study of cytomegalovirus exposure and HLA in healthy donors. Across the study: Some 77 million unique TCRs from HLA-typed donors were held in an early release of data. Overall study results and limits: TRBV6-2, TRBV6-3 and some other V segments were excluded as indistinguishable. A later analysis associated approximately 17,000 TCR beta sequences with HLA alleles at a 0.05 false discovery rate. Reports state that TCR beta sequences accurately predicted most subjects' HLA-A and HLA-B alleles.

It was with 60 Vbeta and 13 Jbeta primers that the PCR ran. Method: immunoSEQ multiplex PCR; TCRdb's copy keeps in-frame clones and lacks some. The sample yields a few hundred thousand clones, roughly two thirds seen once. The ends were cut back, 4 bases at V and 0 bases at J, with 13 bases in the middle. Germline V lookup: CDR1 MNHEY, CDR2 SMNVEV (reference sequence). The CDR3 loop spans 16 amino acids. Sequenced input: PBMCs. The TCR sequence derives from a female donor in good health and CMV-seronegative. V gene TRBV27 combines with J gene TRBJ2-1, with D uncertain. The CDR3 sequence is CASSSYGLSSYNEQFF. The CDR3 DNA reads TGTGCCAGCAGTTCATACGGGTTAAGCTCCTACAATGAGCAGTTCTTC.